This section outlines one TCR beta chain sequence together with its context. What it binds is not known. TCRdb re-derived calls from the 5' RACE reads in MiXCR, one entry per CDR3 protein. The sample carries 170,000 or so distinct CDR3 sequences, 5.5% to 7.5% recorded once. The data were obtained in a study of T cells after yellow fever vaccination. This CDR3 contains 12 residues. Germline CDR1 is SEHNR and CDR2 is FQNEAQ (reference sequence). Between the trimmed V and J ends, which lost 0 bases and 6 bases, there was a span of 6 bases. Notes on the study in general: The booster saw the reappearance of most primary-vaccination clones (about 95% CD4, roughly 90% CD8).

This sequence joins TRBV7-9 and TRBJ2-7; weak D call: TRBD1 (6 bases). The sequencing here drew on CD4+ T cells sorted from PBMCs, taken on the day of the first yellow fever vaccination. The clonotype comes from a man between 18 and 29 years old who received the YFV17D yellow fever vaccine. The CDR3 coding sequence is TGTGCCAGCAGCTTAGCAGGGGGCGAGCAGTACGTC. It yields the protein CASSLAGGEQYV.